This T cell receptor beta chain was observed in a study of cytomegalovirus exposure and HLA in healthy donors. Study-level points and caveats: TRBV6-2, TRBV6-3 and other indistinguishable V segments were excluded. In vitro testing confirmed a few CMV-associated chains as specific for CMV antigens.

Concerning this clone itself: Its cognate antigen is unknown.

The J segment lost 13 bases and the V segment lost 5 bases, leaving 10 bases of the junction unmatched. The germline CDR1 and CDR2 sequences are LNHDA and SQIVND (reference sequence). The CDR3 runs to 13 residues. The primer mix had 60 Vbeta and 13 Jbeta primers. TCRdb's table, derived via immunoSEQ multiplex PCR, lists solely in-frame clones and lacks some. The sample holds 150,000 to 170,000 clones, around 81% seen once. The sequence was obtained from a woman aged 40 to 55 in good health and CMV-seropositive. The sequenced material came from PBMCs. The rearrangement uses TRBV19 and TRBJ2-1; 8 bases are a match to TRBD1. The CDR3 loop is CASSSQGALRQFF. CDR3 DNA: TGTGCCAGTAGTTCTCAGGGGGCGCTTAGACAGTTCTTC.